This T cell receptor beta chain is from a study of blood T cell repertoires in COVID-19. Whole-study context: Samples representing acute and convalescent COVID-19 were sourced from the United States, Italy and Spain. Nucleic acid was either cDNA or gDNA, and it came from T cells, B-cell-depleted T cells, or PBMCs.

Germline V gene data show CDR1 as LNHDA and CDR2 as SQIVND (reference sequence). The CDR3 is made up of 14 amino acids. Trimming removed 4 bases from V and 6 bases from J; junction bases left unmatched: 3. This table comes from immunoSEQ multiplex PCR, and its TCRdb copy is limited to in-frame clones, with some not included. This sample has around 120,000 clones, with nearly 90% found just once. During active infection, Seattle patients enrolled and were then monitored through disease. The chain has TRBV19 and TRBJ2-1; TRBD1 aligns across 10 bases. The sequence was obtained from a woman aged 55-70 years with COVID-19, enrolled during active disease. The sample was peripheral blood. CDR3 loop: CASSRQGAGNEQFF. CDR3 coding DNA: TGTGCCAGTAGTAGACAGGGGGCAGGCAATGAGCAGTTCTTC.